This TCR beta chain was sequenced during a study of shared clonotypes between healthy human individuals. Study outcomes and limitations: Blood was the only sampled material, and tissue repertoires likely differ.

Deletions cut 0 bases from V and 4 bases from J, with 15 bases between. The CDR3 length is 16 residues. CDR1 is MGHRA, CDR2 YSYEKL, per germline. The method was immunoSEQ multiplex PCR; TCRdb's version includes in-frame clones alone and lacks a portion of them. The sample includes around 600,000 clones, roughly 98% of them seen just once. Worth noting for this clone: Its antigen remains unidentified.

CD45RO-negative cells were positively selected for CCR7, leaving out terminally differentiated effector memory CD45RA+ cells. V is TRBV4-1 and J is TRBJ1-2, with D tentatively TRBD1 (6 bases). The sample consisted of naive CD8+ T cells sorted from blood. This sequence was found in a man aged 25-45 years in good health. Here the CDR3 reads CASSQDPTGRGYGYTF. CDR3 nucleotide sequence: TGCGCCAGCAGCCAAGATCCGACAGGACGCGGCTATGGCTACACCTTC.